Presented here are 14 T cell receptor beta chains from one specimen sequenced in a study of blood T cell repertoires in COVID-19. TCRdb keeps only in-frame clones here, not all; method: immunoSEQ multiplex PCR. The data show approximately 260,000 clones, roughly 90% seen once. Specimen: peripheral blood. The source of these receptors is a woman in her thirties or forties who had recovered from COVID-19.

The chain recombines TRBV6-5 with TRBJ2-1, with 11 bases that match TRBD2. CDR1 is MNHEY and CDR2 is SVGAGI in the germline V gene. J was trimmed by 3 bases and V by 2 bases; bases with no gene match: 3. This CDR3 has 16 amino acids. CDR3 loop: CASSYRGLAVYNEQFF. As DNA, the CDR3 is TGTGCCAGCAGTTACCGGGGACTAGCGGTCTACAATGAGCAGTTCTTC.

This rearrangement joins TRBV4-1 to TRBJ1-5; perhaps TRBD1 as D (5 bases). The ends were cut back, 1 base at V and 6 bases at J, with 13 bases in the middle. CDR1 and CDR2 (germline): MGHRA, YSYEKL. This CDR3 has 15 residues. The CDR3 DNA reads TGCGCCAGCAGCCAAGTTGGGCAGGGTGGTCAGCCCCAGCATTTT. This translates into CASSQVGQGGQPQHF.

The chain recombines TRBV18 with TRBJ2-3; tentatively, D is TRBD2 (6 bases). Looked up from germline, CDR1 is KGHSH and CDR2 is LQKENI. Trimming stripped 3 bases from V and 0 bases from J, with 10 bases between. The CDR3 has 15 amino acids. Here the CDR3 DNA reads TGTGCCAGCTCACCTCGACTAGAAAGCACAGATACGCAGTATTTT. Encoded protein: CASSPRLESTDTQYF.

This chain joins TRBV5-6 and TRBJ2-3; 9 positions agree with TRBD2. This CDR3 spans 16 amino acids. CDR1 SGHDT and CDR2 YYEEEE come from the germline V gene. The V gene end was trimmed by 4 bases and the J gene end by 5 bases; junction bases not matched to a gene: 11. CDR3 sequence: CASSPFGGGGRDTQYF. CDR3 DNA sequence: TGTGCCAGCAGCCCCTTTGGCGGGGGGGGGAGAGATACGCAGTATTTT. Full variable domain (rest looked up from reference TRBV5-6 and TRBJ2-3): DAGVTQSPTHLIKTRGQQVTLRCSPKSGHDTVSWYQQALGQGPQFIFQYYEEEERQRGNFPDRFSGHQFPNYSSELNVNALLLGDSALYLCASSPFGGGGRDTQYFGPGTRLTVL.

The gene calls are TRBV11-2 and TRBJ2-1; 7 bases match TRBD1. The CDR3 totals 18 residues. CDR1 and CDR2 (germline): SGHAT, FQNNGV. Germline trimming cut 3 bases from V and 3 bases from J; bases unmatched to any gene: 14. For the CDR3, the DNA is TGTGCCAGCAGCTTGATACAGGGGTCAGCCTCACTCTACAATGAGCAGTTCTTC. Residues: CASSLIQGSASLYNEQFF. The whole variable domain, remainder taken from reference TRBV11-2 and TRBJ2-1, is EAGVAQSPRYKIIEKRQSVAFWCNPISGHATLYWYQQILGQGPKLLIQFQNNGVVDDSQLPKDRFSAERLKGVDSTLKIQPAKLEDSAVYLCASSLIQGSASLYNEQFFGPGTRLTVL.

The chain is built from TRBV19 and TRBJ1-6, with D possibly TRBD1 on 6 matching bases. The CDR3 loop spans 16 amino acids. The germline V gene encodes CDR1 LNHDA and CDR2 SQIVND (reference sequence). Trimming stripped 2 bases from V and 6 bases from J, with 14 bases between. The CDR3 DNA is TGTGCCAGTAGTATACCGACAGGAAGAGTTAATTCACCCCTCCACTTT. The encoded protein is CASSIPTGRVNSPLHF.

Turning to this clone: Other nucleotide sequences in the sample specify the same CDR3. The chain is built from TRBV9 and TRBJ1-3; 9 bases fit TRBD1. The ends lost 0 bases at V and 7 bases at J; junction bases unmatched: 2. This CDR3 has 14 amino acids. Per germline, CDR1 SGDLS and CDR2 YYNGEE. CDR3 loop: CASSVAGTGNTIYF. The CDR3 region has the DNA TGTGCCAGCAGCGTAGCTGGGACAGGGAACACCATATATTTT.

This clone was seen just once. In nucleotides, the CDR3 is TGTGCCAGCAGCTTAGGGGACAGGGGGCTGGGAGGCTACACCTTC. Its translation: CASSLGDRGLGGYTF. The gene calls are TRBV11-2 and TRBJ1-2; TRBD1 matches 12 bases. J lost 8 bases, V lost 1 base, and 5 bases had no gene match. Germline CDR1 is SGHAT and CDR2 is FQNNGV. The CDR3 runs 15 residues.

The chain is built from TRBV3-1 (or the pseudogene TRBV3-2) and TRBJ2-4, with TRBD2 identical over 7 bases. Germline V gene lookup returns CDR1 LGHDT and CDR2 YNNKEL (reference sequence). V lost 0 bases, J lost 0 bases, and 14 bases stayed unmatched. The CDR3 is made up of 20 amino acids. The CDR3 nucleotides read TGTGCCAGCAGCCAAGATGGGGAGGGGACCGATATTTTAGCCAAAAACATTCAGTACTTC. Translating gives CASSQDGEGTDILAKNIQYF.

The V gene is TRBV18, the J gene TRBJ2-6; TRBD1 matches 9 bases. Germline values: CDR1 KGHSH, CDR2 LQKENI. Trimming cost V 3 bases and J 8 bases; bases outside gene matches: 2. This CDR3 comprises 14 residues. The CDR3 protein is CASSPGTGTNVLTF. The CDR3 nucleotides read TGTGCCAGCTCACCGGGGACAGGGACCAACGTCCTGACTTTC.

The chain employs TRBV4-3 and TRBJ2-6; tentative D call: TRBD1 (6 bases). The CDR3 extends over 18 amino acids. Germline CDR1 reads LGHNA; CDR2 reads YSLEER. Trimming removed 5 bases at V and 2 bases at J, with 19 bases between. CDR3 region: CASSSTVAGVTGANVLTF. In DNA, the CDR3 is TGCGCCAGCAGCTCCACCGTGGCAGGGGTTACTGGGGCCAACGTCCTGACTTTC.

The rearrangement links TRBV20-1 to TRBJ2-5; 12 nucleotides line up with TRBD2. The V segment lost 3 bases and the J segment 5 bases; nucleotides outside the gene matches: 16. This CDR3 is 18 amino acids long. The germline CDR1 and CDR2 sequences are DFQATT and SNEGSKA (reference sequence). Here the CDR3 DNA reads TGCAGTGCTAGTCGGCTAGCGGGAGGGCCAAACACGGTGGAGACCCAGTACTTC. Protein sequence: CSASRLAGGPNTVETQYF.

In nucleotides, the CDR3 is TGTGCCAGCAGCCCCTGGGCCCCGCTGCCAGGGGAGCTGTTTTTT. Translated, it gives CASSPWAPLPGELFF. This sequence joins TRBV7-2 and TRBJ2-2, with D unclear. The V and J ends lost 5 bases and 8 bases respectively, with 18 bases between them. The CDR3 covers 15 residues. Per germline, CDR1 SGHTA and CDR2 FQGNSA.

The V and J genes are TRBV5-1 and TRBJ2-7; 10 bases match TRBD1. CDR1 is SGHRS, CDR2 YFSETQ, per germline. Germline trimming cut 4 bases from V and 6 bases from J; bases unmatched to any gene: 13. The CDR3 length is 16 residues. The CDR3: CASSPGQGRWGAEQYF. In nucleotides, the CDR3 is TGCGCCAGCAGCCCGGGACAGGGGCGTTGGGGCGCCGAGCAGTACTTC.